This record looks at one T cell receptor (beta chain) sequence and its context. What it binds is not known. The germline V gene has CDR1 SGHRS and CDR2 YFSETQ. The CDR3 is made up of 14 amino acids. Every TCR library drew on about 3,700 ng of total RNA. A template switching step added UMIs, each with a 6-nucleotide sample barcode. PCR of TCRalpha and TCRbeta cDNA was nested, with two rounds of roughly 16 and 10 cycles. TCRdb re-called the 5' RACE reads; one entry per CDR3 protein, DNA not given. Here the sample table reports roughly 160,000 distinct CDR3 sequences. The data were taken from a study of monozygotic twins with inflammatory bowel disease. Broader study findings: IBD patients, compared with healthy twins, shared fewer clonotypes with others (especially with disease activity).

What was sequenced was blood. This rearrangement joins TRBV5-1 to TRBJ2-3; TCRdb picks TRBD2, but there is no DNA to check that call. The TCR was taken from a human donor with ulcerative colitis or Crohn's disease, or a healthy co-twin of an affected twin (not recorded which). The CDR3 is CASSPGLTTDTQYF.